This TCR beta chain was obtained from a study of vaccination effects on CD4 cells after COVID-19. Study at large: It was a median of 72 days after the second dose that post-vaccine samples were obtained. General study results and limits: Convalescent patients in the study were few, and early post-infection timepoints were absent.

A remark on this clone: Antigen unknown.

Antigen-specific CD4+ T cells were expanded (with viral peptide pools) by the ViraFEST assay ahead of sequencing. The culture ran for 9 to 11 days, and then CD4+ T cells were isolated. From March to December 2020, the person had a SARS-CoV-2 infection that was confirmed by PCR. Vaccine administered to participants consisted of two doses of either BNT162b2 or mRNA-1273. It was with approximately 10 IU/ml IL-2 and around 10 ug/ml peptides that 1.5 million to 2 million PBMC per well were cultured. Trimming pared 1 base from V and 0 bases from J, leaving 19 bases between. The germline gives CDR1 SGHTA, CDR2 FQGTGA. CDR3 length: 18 residues. The assay was immunoSEQ multiplex PCR, and TCRdb's table has in-frame clones only and misses some. The sample lists roughly 15,000 clones; 60% to 85% were seen once.

The chain couples TRBV7-3 to TRBJ2-7, with D perhaps matching TRBD1 or TRBD2 (5 bases each). This receptor was obtained from a human donor who had a prior SARS-CoV-2 infection. The starting material was CD4+ T cells from PBMCs cultured with HCoV-NL63 spike peptides, obtained after COVID-19 vaccination. The CDR3 bases are TGTGCCAGCAGCTTAATTGGGACGCCTAGACTCCACTCCTACGAGCAGTACTTC. It translates to CASSLIGTPRLHSYEQYF.